The clone carrying this TCR beta chain has just one count. Germline values: CDR1 LGHNA, CDR2 YSLEER. There are 15 residues in the CDR3. V was pared by 1 base and J by 0 bases, with 10 bases between. Per the authors' pipeline: Amplification with reference gene primers provided the estimates of nucleated cell counts. Profiling relied on immunoSEQ multiplex PCR, and the TCRdb table lists in-frame clones only, not all of them. That table furnishes V, J and clone size, whereas the DNA furnished D and trimming. This table has 90,000 to 120,000 clones, approximately 90% appearing once. This specimen belongs to a study of blood T cell repertoires in COVID-19. Overall study: Samples of COVID-19 (acute and convalescent) were obtained from the United States, Italy and Spain.

Sequenced: peripheral blood. The chain is built from TRBV4-3 and TRBJ2-7; a weak D match, TRBD2 (6 bases). The clonotype comes from a woman aged 25-40 years with acute or convalescent COVID-19. For the CDR3, the DNA is TGCGCCAGCAGCCAAGGGGACTGGAGCTCCTACGAGCAGTACTTC. The encoded protein is CASSQGDWSSYEQYF.